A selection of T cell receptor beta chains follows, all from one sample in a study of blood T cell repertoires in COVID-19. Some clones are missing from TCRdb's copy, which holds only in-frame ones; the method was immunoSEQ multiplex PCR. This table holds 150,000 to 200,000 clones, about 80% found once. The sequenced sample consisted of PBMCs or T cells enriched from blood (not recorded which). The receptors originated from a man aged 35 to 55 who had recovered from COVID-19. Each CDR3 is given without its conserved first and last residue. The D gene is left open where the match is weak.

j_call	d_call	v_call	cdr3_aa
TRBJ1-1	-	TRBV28	ASSEYFRQSTNTEAF
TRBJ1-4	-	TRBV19	ASSTPQWGANEKLF
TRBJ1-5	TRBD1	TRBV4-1	ASSQNRYSDRGTFDQPQH
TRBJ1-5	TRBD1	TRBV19	ASSLPPTGGNQPQH
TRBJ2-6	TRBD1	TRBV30	ASMDRVRSGANVLT
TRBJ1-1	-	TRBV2	ASSGQVEAF
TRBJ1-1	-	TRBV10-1	ASSESLSANTEAF
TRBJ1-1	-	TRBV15	ATSFTGKTEAF
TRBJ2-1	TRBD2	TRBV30	AWSGQTSGGAATYNEQF
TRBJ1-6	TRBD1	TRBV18	ASSPQESGTGNSPLH
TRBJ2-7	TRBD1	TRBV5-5	ASSWGQGRSYEQY
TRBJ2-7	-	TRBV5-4	ASSGGQSYEQY
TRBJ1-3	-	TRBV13	ASSWDLEGNQRSGNTIY
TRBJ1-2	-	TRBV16	ASSLSGEYGYT
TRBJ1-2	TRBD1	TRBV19	ASSISGQRAGYT
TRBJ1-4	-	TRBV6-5	ASSPGQKEKLF
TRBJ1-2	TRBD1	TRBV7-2	ASSFPPGQGNYGYT
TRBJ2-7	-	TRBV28	ASTLNTAYEQY
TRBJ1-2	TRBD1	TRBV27	ASRVMDRANYGYT
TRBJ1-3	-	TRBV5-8	ASTPSGGFRNTIY
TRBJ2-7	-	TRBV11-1	ASSLQGVHEQY
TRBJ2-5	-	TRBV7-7	ASSPRGYQETQY
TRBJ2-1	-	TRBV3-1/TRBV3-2	ASSQDGLIAPPYNEQF
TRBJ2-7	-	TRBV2	ASSERMTGEQY
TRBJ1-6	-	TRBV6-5	ATNRAPNNSPLH
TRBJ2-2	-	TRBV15	ATSNTRGSTGELF
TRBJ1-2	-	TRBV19	ASSTNRIFSGRGGYT
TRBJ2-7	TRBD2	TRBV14	ASSQVGLAGDEQY
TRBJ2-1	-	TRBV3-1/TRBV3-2	ASSQDRFNEQF
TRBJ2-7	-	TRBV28	ASTQGIAVDEQY
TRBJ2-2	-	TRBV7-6	ASSLSGVAGHGELF
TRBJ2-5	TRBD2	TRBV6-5	ASSYQAGGRETQY
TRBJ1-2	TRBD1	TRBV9	ASSVSPRAGGTSNYGYT
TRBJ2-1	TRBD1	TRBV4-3	ASSQEFSGTGVNEQF
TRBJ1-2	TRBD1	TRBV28	ASSLLDRGGYASGYT
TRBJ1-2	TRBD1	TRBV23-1	ASSPYSGTEYYGYT
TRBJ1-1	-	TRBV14	ASSPGGGTEAF
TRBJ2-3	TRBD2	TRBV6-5	ARLSSGGTDTQY
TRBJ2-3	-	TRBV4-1	ASSTYSSPDTQY
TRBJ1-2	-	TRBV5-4	ASSPGPLYGYT
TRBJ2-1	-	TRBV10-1	ASSESRTGLYNEQF
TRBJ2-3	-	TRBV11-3	ASSSSPMPVDTQY
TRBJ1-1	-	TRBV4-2	ASSRSMEGAF
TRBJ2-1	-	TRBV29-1	SARVYNEQF
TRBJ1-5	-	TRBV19	ASSISRGGQPQH
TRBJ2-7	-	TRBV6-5	ASSYARAKTGEQY
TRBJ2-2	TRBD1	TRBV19	ASSIGTGTLTNTGELF
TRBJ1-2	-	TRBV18	ASSPDSTGGGYT
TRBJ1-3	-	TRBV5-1	ASSLDRAGNTIY
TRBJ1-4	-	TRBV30	AWSPGVATNEKLF
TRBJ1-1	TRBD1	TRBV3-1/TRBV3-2	ASSQDVRREGANTEAF
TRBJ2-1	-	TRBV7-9	ASSPTPSGLDNEQF
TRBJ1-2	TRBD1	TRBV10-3	AISAGGFDYGYT
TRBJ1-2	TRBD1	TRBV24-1	ATSSRGPIEGYT
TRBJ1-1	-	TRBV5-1	ASSTRPAADTEAF
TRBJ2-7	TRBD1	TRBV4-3	ASSQDLGQGYEQY
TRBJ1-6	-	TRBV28	ASTQSGGEDNSPLH